The source of this T cell receptor (beta chain) is a study of blood T cell repertoires in COVID-19. Whole-study context: The United States, Italy and Spain provided the acute and convalescent COVID-19 samples. From T cells, B-cell-depleted T cells, or PBMCs came the material, which was cDNA or gDNA.

Germline trimming cut 3 bases from V and 7 bases from J; bases unmatched to any gene: 12. The CDR3 runs 17 residues. Per germline, CDR1 SGHAT and CDR2 FQNNGV. Per the original methods: Nucleated cell counts were estimated from reference gene primer amplification. Clones were sequenced by immunoSEQ multiplex PCR, and TCRdb holds only the in-frame ones, with some missing. V, J and clone size are those of that table, while D and trimming were read from the DNA. In the table there are 270,000 or so clones, 89% of which are singletons. This clone was observed a single time. The Seattle patients, enrolled during active infection, were followed longitudinally.

This chain links TRBV11-2 with TRBJ2-1, with 10 bases fitting TRBD1. Source material: peripheral blood. The clonotype originates from a woman aged 30 to 39 with COVID-19, enrolled during active disease. The chain's CDR3 is CASSFRARQGAGNEQFF. As DNA, the CDR3 is TGTGCCAGCAGCTTCCGCGCTAGACAGGGGGCGGGAAATGAGCAGTTCTTC.